This T cell receptor (beta chain) was retrieved from a study of T-cell reconstitution after alpha-beta-depleted transplantation in children listed by TCRdb under 2016. In terms of the full investigation: Using TCR repertoire profiling, the study followed T-cell immune reconstitution in a quantitative way in children after TCRalphabeta/CD19-depleted allogeneic hematopoietic cell transplantation. On the study overall, not on this receptor specifically: In some patients, the high TCRbeta diversity seen at day 60 was put down to recipient T cells and intrathymic progenitors that had survived conditioning. Apparently early alphabetaT-cell count recovery about two months after transplant reportedly relied on only several hundred rapidly expanded clones derived from non-depleted graft cells. Over subsequent months, a decline in hyperexpanded clone frequencies was noted, and after one year, T-cell counts and TCRbeta diversity were mostly ascribed to newly produced T cells.

Libraries were built with PCR. Data came from an Illumina HiSeq 2500. Molecular barcoding was employed in the preparation of TCR libraries, with unique molecular identifiers being used to normalize TCRbeta repertoire quantification. Starting from the raw public reads, TCRdb applied fastp trimming at Q25, assembled clones with MiXCR and retained in-frame beta chains. When rows share a CDR3 protein, they turn into one entry using the most common DNA and genes. This sample holds about 420,000 distinct CDR3 sequences; 16% were observed only once. Approximately 28% of the sample belongs to the ten largest clones. As regards this clonotype: Its antigen remains unidentified. There are no base qualities to consult, and no much larger clone falls within one base.

The junction shows trimming of 1 base on V and 8 bases on J, plus 13 bases between the germline ends. The CDR3 holds 14 amino acids from the cysteine to the phenylalanine. Kept here is only the CDR3 DNA, which spans 42 bases and is read in frame from base 1. Per the germline V gene, SGHTA is the CDR1 and FQGNSA is the CDR2. Explained via the paper, the treatment or condition label denotes: allogeneic hematopoietic cell transplantation with graft depleted of TCRalphabeta T cells and CD19 B cells. Transplant recipients were children who received TCRalphabeta/CD19-depleted allogeneic hematopoietic cell grafts.

Recombination connected TRBV7-2 to TRBJ2-3, with a weak D call of TRBD1 (6 bases match). This sequence originates from a boy younger than two who had a stem cell transplant for Wiskott-Aldrich syndrome, so the T cells may come from the graft donor. The sequencing used PBMCs, mostly from graft donor cells, collected 360 days after TCRalphabeta/CD19-depleted stem cell transplant. The CDR3 here reads CASSLDRTEATQYF. The sequenced DNA is TGTGCCAGCAGCTTAGACAGGACAGAGGCTACGCAGTATTTT.